The sequence of this TCR beta chain was determined in a study of T cells after yellow fever vaccination. At the level of the study: Low-cell-number fractions underwent preparation using SMART-Seq v4 Ultra Low Input.

For TCR, cDNA came from 5'RACE template switching, which added a universal primer site and UMIs. TCRdb reprocessed the 5' RACE reads with MiXCR, giving one entry per CDR3 protein. The table has around 550,000 distinct CDR3 sequences, approximately 21% seen once. This clonotype was observed a few times. Germline CDR1 reads ENHRY; CDR2 reads SYGVKD. There are 14 residues in the CDR3. J was trimmed by 9 bases and V by 10 bases; bases with no gene match: 7. The sequenced sample was PBMCs, obtained 15 days after the yellow fever booster vaccination. This TCR came from a man aged 25-45 years who received the YFV17D yellow fever vaccine. The chain is built from TRBV10-3 and TRBJ2-1; 15 nucleotides line up with TRBD2. As DNA, the CDR3 is TGTGCCACCCGGACTAGCGGGAGGGCCGGTGAGCAGTTCTTC. Translating gives CATRTSGRAGEQFF.